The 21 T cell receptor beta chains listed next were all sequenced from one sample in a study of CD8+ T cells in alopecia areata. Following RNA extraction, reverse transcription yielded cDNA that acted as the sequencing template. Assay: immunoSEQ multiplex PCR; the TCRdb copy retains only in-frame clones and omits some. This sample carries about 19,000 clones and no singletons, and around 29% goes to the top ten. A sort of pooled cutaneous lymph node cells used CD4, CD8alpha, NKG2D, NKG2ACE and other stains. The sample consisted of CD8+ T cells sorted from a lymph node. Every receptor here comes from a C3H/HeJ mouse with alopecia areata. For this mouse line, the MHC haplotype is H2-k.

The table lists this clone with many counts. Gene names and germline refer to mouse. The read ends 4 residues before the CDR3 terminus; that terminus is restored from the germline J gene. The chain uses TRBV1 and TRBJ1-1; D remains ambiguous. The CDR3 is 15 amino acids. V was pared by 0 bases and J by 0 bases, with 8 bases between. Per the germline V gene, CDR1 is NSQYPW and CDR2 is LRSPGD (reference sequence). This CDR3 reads CTCSAETNANTEVFF. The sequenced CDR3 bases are TGCACCTGCAGTGCAGAGACAAATGCAAACACA.

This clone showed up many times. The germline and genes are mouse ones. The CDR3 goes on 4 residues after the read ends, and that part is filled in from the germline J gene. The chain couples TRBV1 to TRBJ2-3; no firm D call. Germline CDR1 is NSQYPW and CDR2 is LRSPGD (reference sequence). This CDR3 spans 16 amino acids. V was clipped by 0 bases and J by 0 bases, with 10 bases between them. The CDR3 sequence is CTCSADSLTSAETLYF. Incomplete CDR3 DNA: TGCACCTGCAGTGCAGATTCCCTGACTAGTGCAGAA. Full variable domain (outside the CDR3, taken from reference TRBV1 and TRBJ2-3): VTLLEQNPRWRLVPRGQAVNLRCILKNSQYPWMSWYQQDLQKQLQWLFTLRSPGDKEVKSLPGADYLATRVTDTELRLQVANMSQGRTLYCTCSADSLTSAETLYFGSGTRLTVL.

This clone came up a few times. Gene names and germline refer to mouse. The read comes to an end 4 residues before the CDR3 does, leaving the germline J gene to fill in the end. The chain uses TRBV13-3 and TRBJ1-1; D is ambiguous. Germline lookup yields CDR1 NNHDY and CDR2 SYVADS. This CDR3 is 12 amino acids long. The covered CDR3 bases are TGTGCCAGCAGTGATCACAATACA. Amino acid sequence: CASSDHNT. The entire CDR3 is CASSDHNTEVFF.

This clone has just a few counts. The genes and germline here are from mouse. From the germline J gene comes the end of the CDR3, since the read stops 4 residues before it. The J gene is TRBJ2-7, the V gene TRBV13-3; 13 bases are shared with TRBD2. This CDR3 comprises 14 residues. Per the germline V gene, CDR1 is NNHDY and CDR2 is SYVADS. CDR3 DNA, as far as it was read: TGTGCCAGCAATCGGGACTGGGGGGGGTAT. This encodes CASNRDWGGY. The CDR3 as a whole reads CASNRDWGGYEQYF.

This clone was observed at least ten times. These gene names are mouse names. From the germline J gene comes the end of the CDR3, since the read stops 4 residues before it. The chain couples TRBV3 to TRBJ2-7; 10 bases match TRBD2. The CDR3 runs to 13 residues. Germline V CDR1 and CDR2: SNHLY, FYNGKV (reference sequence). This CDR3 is CASSLDWGYEQYF. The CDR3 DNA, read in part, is TGTGCCAGCAGCTTGGACTGGGGGTAT.

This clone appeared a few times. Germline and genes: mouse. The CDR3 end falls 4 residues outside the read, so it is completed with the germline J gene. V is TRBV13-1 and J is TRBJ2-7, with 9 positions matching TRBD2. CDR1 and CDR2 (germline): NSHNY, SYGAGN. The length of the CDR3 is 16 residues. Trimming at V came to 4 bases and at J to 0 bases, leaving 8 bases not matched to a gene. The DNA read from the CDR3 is TGTGCCAGCAGTCATTACTGGGGGGCGAGCTCCTAT. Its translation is CASSHYWGASSY. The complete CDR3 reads CASSHYWGASSYEQYF.

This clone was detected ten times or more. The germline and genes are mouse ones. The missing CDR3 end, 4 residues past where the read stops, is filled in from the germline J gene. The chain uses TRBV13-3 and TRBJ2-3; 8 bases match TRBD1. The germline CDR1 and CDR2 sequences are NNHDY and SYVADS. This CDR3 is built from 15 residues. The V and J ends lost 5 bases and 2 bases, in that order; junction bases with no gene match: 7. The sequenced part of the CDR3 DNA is TGTGCCAGCAGCCCCAGGGGGCGGACTGCAGAA. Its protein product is CASSPRGRTAE. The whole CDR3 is CASSPRGRTAETLYF.

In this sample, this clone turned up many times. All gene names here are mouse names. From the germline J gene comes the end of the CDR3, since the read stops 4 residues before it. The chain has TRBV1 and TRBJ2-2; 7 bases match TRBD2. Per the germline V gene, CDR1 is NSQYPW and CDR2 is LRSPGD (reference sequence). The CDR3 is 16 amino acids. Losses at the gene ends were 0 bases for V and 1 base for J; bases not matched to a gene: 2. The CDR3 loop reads CTCSAELGLNTGQLYF. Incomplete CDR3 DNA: TGCACCTGCAGTGCAGAACTGGGGTTAAACACCGGG.

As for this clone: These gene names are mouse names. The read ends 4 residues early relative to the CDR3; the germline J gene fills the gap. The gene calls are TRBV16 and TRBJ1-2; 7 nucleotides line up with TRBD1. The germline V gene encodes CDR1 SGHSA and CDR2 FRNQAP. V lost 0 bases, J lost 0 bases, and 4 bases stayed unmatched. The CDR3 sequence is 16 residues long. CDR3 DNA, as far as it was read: TGTGCAAGCAGCTTAGATCAGGGGGGAGCAAACTCC. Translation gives CASSLDQGGANS. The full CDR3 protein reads CASSLDQGGANSDYTF.

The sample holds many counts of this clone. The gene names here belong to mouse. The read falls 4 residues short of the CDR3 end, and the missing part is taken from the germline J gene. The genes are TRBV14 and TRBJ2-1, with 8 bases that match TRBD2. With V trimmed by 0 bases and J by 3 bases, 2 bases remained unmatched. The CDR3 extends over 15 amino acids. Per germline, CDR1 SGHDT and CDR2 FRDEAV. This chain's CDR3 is CASSFFWGGYAEQFF. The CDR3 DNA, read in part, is TGTGCCAGCAGTTTCTTTTGGGGGGGCTATGCT. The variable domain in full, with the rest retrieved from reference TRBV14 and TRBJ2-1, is EAGVTQSPRYAVLQEGQAVSFWCDPISGHDTLYWYQQPRDQGPQLLVYFRDEAVIDNSQLPSDRFSAVRPKGTNSTLKIQSAKQGDTATYLCASSFFWGGYAEQFFGPGTRLTVL.

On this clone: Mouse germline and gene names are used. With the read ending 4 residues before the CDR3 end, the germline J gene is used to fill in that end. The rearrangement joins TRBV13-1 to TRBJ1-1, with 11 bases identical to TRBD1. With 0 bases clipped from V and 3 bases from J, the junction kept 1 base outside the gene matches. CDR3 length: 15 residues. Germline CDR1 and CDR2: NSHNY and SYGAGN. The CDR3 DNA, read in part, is TGTGCCAGCAGTGATGTGGGACAGGGGGACACA. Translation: CASSDVGQGDT. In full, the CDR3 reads CASSDVGQGDTEVFF.

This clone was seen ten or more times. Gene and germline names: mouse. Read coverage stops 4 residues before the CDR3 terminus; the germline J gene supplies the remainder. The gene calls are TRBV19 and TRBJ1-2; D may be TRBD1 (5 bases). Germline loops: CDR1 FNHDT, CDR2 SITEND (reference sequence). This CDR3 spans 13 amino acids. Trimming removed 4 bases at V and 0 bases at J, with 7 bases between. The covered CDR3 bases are TGTGCCAGCAGTCCGACAGCAAACTCC. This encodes CASSPTANS. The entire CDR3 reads CASSPTANSDYTF.

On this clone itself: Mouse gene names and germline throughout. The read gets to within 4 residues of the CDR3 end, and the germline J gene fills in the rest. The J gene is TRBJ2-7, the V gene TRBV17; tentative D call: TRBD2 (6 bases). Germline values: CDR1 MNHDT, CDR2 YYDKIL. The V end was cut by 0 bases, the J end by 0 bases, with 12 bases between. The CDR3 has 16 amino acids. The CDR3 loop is CASSRDRAGVSYEQYF. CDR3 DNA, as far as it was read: TGTGCTAGCAGTAGAGATAGGGCTGGGGTCTCCTAT.

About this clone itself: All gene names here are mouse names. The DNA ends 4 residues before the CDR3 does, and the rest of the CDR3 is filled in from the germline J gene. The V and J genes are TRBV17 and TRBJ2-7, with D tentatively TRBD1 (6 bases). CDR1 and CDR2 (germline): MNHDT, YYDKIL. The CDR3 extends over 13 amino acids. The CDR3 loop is CASSREQGYEQYF. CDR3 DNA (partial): TGTGCTAGCAGTAGAGAACAGGGTTAT.

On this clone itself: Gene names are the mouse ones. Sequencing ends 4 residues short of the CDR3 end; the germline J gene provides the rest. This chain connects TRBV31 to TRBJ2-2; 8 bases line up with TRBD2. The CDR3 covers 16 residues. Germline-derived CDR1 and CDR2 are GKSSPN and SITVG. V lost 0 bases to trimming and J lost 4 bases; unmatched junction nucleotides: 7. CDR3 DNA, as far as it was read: TGTGCCTGGAGTCTGAGGGGGGGCCAGGCCACCGGG. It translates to CAWSLRGGQATG. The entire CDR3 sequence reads CAWSLRGGQATGQLYF.

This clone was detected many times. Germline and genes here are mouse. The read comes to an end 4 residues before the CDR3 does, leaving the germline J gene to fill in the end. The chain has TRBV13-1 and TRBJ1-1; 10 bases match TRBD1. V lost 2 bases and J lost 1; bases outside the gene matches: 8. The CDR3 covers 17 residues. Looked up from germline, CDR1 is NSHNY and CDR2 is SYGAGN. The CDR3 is CASSESDRGRGNTEVFF. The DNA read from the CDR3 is TGTGCCAGCAGTGAGTCGGACAGGGGGAGAGGAAACACA.

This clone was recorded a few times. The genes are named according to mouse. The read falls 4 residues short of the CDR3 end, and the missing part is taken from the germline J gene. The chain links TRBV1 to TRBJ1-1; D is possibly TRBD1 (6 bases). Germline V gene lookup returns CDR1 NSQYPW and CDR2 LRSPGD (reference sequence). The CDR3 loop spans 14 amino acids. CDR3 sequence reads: CTCSADNRAAEVFF. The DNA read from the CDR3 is TGCACCTGCAGTGCAGATAACAGGGCGGCA.

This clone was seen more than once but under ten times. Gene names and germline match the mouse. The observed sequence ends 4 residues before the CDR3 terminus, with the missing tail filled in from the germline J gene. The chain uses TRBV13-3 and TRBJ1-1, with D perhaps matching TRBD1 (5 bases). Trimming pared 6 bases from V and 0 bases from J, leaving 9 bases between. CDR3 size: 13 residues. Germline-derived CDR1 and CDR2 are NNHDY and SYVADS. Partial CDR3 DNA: TGTGCCAGCACCAGGGTTGCAAACACA. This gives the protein CASTRVANT. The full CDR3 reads CASTRVANTEVFF.

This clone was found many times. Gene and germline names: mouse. The DNA read from the CDR3 is TGTGCCAGCAGTGATGCAGGGGCAGCAAACTCC. Translation: CASSDAGAANS. The whole CDR3 sequence reads CASSDAGAANSDYTF. This rearrangement joins TRBV13-1 to TRBJ1-2; D possibly corresponds to TRBD1 (6 bases). The read terminates 4 residues before the CDR3 end, so the remaining end is supplied by the germline J gene. The V gene's germline CDR1 is NSHNY and CDR2 SYGAGN. V was shortened by 0 bases and J by 0 bases, with 9 bases between the two germline ends. The CDR3 is 15 residues long.

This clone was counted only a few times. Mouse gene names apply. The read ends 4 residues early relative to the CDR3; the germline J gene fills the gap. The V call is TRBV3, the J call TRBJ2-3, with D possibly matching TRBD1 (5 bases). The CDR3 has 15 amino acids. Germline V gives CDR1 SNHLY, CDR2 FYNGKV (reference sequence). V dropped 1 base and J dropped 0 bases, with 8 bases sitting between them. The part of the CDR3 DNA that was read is TGTGCCAGCAGCTTAGTGGACACTAGTGCAGAA. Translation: CASSLVDTSAE. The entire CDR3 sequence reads CASSLVDTSAETLYF.

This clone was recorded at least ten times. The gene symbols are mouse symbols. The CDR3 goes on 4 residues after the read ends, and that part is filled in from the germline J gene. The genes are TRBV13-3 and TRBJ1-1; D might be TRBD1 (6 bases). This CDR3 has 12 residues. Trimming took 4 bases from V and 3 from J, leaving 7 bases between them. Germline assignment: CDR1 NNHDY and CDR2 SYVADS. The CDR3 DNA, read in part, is TGTGCCAGCAGTTCAGGGGACACA. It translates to CASSSGDT. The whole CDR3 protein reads CASSSGDTEVFF.